This entry lists 6 T cell receptor beta chains sequenced from one sample in a study of early T cells in non-severe SARS-CoV-2 infection. TCRdb passed the 5' RACE reads through MiXCR, listing each CDR3 protein once. This sample yields tens of thousands of distinct CDR3 sequences, of which 8.7% are seen a single time; approximately 4% belongs to the top ten. Sequenced here: whole blood, sampled at baseline. The receptors were gathered from an adult who was a healthcare worker with PCR-confirmed SARS-CoV-2 infection or an uninfected control (not recorded which).

The V gene is TRBV7-9, the J gene TRBJ1-2; the D gene is possibly TRBD1 (6 bases). The germline CDR1 and CDR2 sequences are SEHNR and FQNEAQ (reference sequence). The CDR3 is 12 amino acids. Trimming removed 9 bases from V and 7 bases from J, with 15 bases in between. CDR3 region: CASKGGGGGYTF. CDR3 bases: TGTGCCAGTAAAGGGGGAGGAGGTGGCTACACCTTC.

V usage is TRBV3-1 and J usage is TRBJ2-7; 7 positions match TRBD1. V lost 5 bases to trimming and J lost 5 bases; unmatched junction nucleotides: 9. The germline CDR1 and CDR2 sequences are LGHDT and YNNKEL (reference sequence). CDR3 size: 14 residues. CDR3 nucleotide sequence: TGTGCCAGCAGCGTAACCAGGACAGGCAACGAGCAGTACTTC. This sequence encodes CASSVTRTGNEQYF.

This chain links TRBV5-1 with TRBJ2-3; 10 bases match TRBD2. The CDR3 spans 16 residues. V was pared by 5 bases and J by 3 bases, with 9 bases of the junction left unmatched. Germline CDR1 reads SGHRS; CDR2 reads YFSETQ. The CDR3 DNA reads TGCGCCAGCAGTCGAAGCGCTAGCGGGAGAACAGATACGCAGTATTTT. It translates to CASSRSASGRTDTQYF.

Ten or more counts support this clonotype. The chain is built from TRBV9 and TRBJ2-7, with D possibly called TRBD1 or TRBD2 (5 bases each). CDR3 size: 14 residues. V lost 4 bases and J 4 bases, leaving 15 bases between the germline ends. Germline CDR1 and CDR2: SGDLS and YYNGEE. CDR3 in amino acids: CASSLRGALYEQYF. The CDR3 nucleotides are TGTGCCAGCAGCCTGAGGGGAGCTCTTTACGAGCAGTACTTC.

This clonotype appeared many times. The rearrangement uses TRBV29-1 and TRBJ1-1; 7 nucleotides match TRBD1. Germline values: CDR1 SQVTM, CDR2 ANQGSEA. J lost 5 bases, V lost 3 bases, and 6 bases had no gene match. The CDR3 runs to 13 residues. CDR3 sequence: CSVEKGAGTEAFF. The CDR3 DNA is TGCAGCGTTGAGAAGGGGGCAGGGACTGAAGCTTTCTTT.

CDR3 in amino acids: CASRLGLAGPEQFF. CDR3 in DNA: TGTGCCAGCAGGCTGGGACTAGCGGGGCCCGAGCAGTTCTTC. V usage is TRBV3-1 and J usage is TRBJ2-1; TRBD2 aligns across 13 bases. Trimming cost V 6 bases and J 10 bases; bases outside gene matches: 6. The V gene's germline CDR1 is LGHDT and CDR2 YNNKEL (reference sequence). This CDR3 has 14 residues.